Below, 19 T cell receptor beta chains from the same sample are listed, as sequenced in a study of cytomegalovirus exposure and HLA in healthy donors. Amplification used 60 Vbeta primers and 13 Jbeta primers. Generated by immunoSEQ multiplex PCR, the TCRdb table keeps only in-frame clones and is missing some. The sample comprises some 150,000 clones, less than 10% of which are singletons, and 1.8% rests with the top ten. What was sequenced was PBMCs. These receptors were taken from a man aged 50-60 years in good health and CMV-seronegative.

V usage is TRBV4-1 and J usage is TRBJ1-3, with no clear D. The CDR3 has 15 residues. Germline CDR1 MGHRA, CDR2 YSYEKL. Trimming took 3 bases from V and 0 from J, leaving 9 bases between them. The CDR3 loop is CASSHEESSGNTIYF. CDR3 nucleotide sequence: TGCGCCAGCAGCCACGAAGAGAGCTCTGGAAACACCATATATTTT.

The chain joins TRBV28 to TRBJ1-5, with TRBD1 as a possible D gene (5 bases). CDR1 and CDR2 from the germline V gene are MDHEN and SYDVKM. The CDR3 loop spans 14 amino acids. The germline V and J ends were trimmed by 6 bases and 5 bases, with 14 bases remaining between them. CDR3 in DNA: TGTGCCAGCAGGGGGGGAGAGATAGATCAGCCCCAGCATTTT. Amino acid sequence: CASRGGEIDQPQHF.

The chain links TRBV29-1 to TRBJ1-3; D gene uncertain. CDR1 is SQVTM, CDR2 ANQGSEA, per germline. CDR3 length: 13 amino acids. Trimming pared 7 bases from V and 3 bases from J, leaving 13 bases between. The CDR3 loop is CSGSGMDGNTIYF. The CDR3 DNA is TGCAGCGGCTCCGGGATGGATGGAAACACCATATATTTT.

The chain has TRBV25-1 and TRBJ2-1, with D hard to call. The CDR3 is made up of 18 amino acids. V was clipped by 1 base and J by 0 bases, with 16 bases between them. Per germline, CDR1 MGHDK and CDR2 SYGVNS. This chain's CDR3 is CASSECVRAPSSYNEQFF. The CDR3 nucleotides read TGTGCCAGCAGTGAATGTGTACGAGCGCCGAGCTCCTACAATGAGCAGTTCTTC.

The rearrangement links TRBV6-6 to TRBJ2-3; 8 bases line up with TRBD2. CDR3 size: 15 residues. Unmatched junction bases numbered 9, after V lost 6 bases and J lost 4 bases. Germline CDR1 is MNHNY and CDR2 is SVGAGI (reference sequence). The CDR3 region is CASSRVRGESDTQYF. In DNA form, the CDR3 reads TGTGCCAGCAGCAGGGTGCGGGGGGAATCAGATACGCAGTATTTT.

The chain recombines TRBV9 with TRBJ2-5, with D perhaps TRBD2 (6 bases). Looked up from germline, CDR1 is SGDLS and CDR2 is YYNGEE. The CDR3 has 14 residues. Deletions cut 3 bases from V and 5 bases from J, with 14 bases between. CDR3 region: CASSAGGSWETQYF. The CDR3 DNA sequence: TGTGCCAGCAGCGCCGGGGGAAGCTGGGAGACCCAGTACTTC.

This clone has only a few counts. The chain has TRBV2 and TRBJ1-1, with D perhaps TRBD1 (5 bases). Trimming pared 5 bases from V and 1 base from J, leaving 11 bases between. This CDR3 contains 14 residues. Germline V gene data show CDR1 as SNHLY and CDR2 as FYNNEI. CDR3 coding DNA: TGTGCCAGCAGTCCGGACACGCAGAACACTGAAGCTTTCTTT. Translated, it gives CASSPDTQNTEAFF.

This clone was counted between two and nine times. Different DNA sequences within this sample yield the same CDR3. The rearrangement uses TRBV28 and TRBJ2-7; 9 bases fit TRBD1. Germline CDR1 is MDHEN and CDR2 is SYDVKM. The J segment lost 1 base and the V segment lost 4 bases, leaving 5 bases of the junction unmatched. This CDR3 has 15 amino acids. Here the CDR3 reads CASSSPGTGSYEQYF. The CDR3 region has the DNA TGTGCCAGCAGTTCCCCCGGGACAGGGTCCTACGAGCAGTACTTC.

This clone was seen more than once but under ten times. The chain uses TRBV5-4 and TRBJ1-5; 9 positions match TRBD1. V shed 4 bases and J 6 bases; nucleotides not matched to a gene: 11. This CDR3 is 16 amino acids long. Germline loops: CDR1 SGHNT, CDR2 YYREEE (reference sequence). CDR3 coding DNA: TGTGCCAGCAGCCTTTATAATGGACAGGGGAGTCAGCCCCAGCATTTT. It yields the protein CASSLYNGQGSQPQHF.

J is TRBJ1-5 and V is TRBV23-1; D possibly corresponds to TRBD1 (6 bases). TRBV23-1 is an ORF, and what it does is uncertain. The CDR3 consists of 16 residues. The V end was cut by 6 bases, the J end by 0 bases, with 15 bases between. CDR3 DNA: TGCGCCAGCAGCCCCCGGGGGGCCCATAGCAATCAGCCCCAGCATTTT. Its translation: CASSPRGAHSNQPQHF.

The chain uses TRBV7-3 and TRBJ2-1, with 7 bases matching TRBD2. Germline V gene sequence: CDR1 SGHTA, CDR2 FQGTGA. Trimming removed 5 bases from V and 8 bases from J; junction bases left unmatched: 9. The CDR3 has 14 residues. The CDR3 loop is CASSPRVGGDEQFF. CDR3 nucleotide sequence: TGTGCCAGCAGCCCCCGCGTGGGAGGGGATGAGCAGTTCTTC.

The chain uses TRBV18 and TRBJ1-2, with 7 bases aligning to TRBD1. Germline values: CDR1 KGHSH, CDR2 LQKENI. The junction had 2 bases not matched to a gene; V was cut back by 0 bases and J by 7 bases. The CDR3 runs 13 residues. CDR3 DNA sequence: TGTGCCAGCTCACCACCGACAGGGTCTGGCTACACCTTC. It translates to CASSPPTGSGYTF.

This clone was detected a few times. The rearrangement joins TRBV5-6 to TRBJ2-1, with 8 bases identical to TRBD2. J gave up 6 bases and V 4 bases, and 15 bases lay outside the gene matches. Per the germline V gene, CDR1 is SGHDT and CDR2 is YYEEEE. The CDR3 contains 17 residues. This CDR3 is CASSPRGGYKLGNEQFF. CDR3 bases: TGTGCCAGCAGCCCCCGGGGGGGCTACAAGCTTGGCAATGAGCAGTTCTTC.

The chain is built from TRBV19 and TRBJ1-1, with a tentative D call TRBD1 (5 bases). Germline lookup yields CDR1 LNHDA and CDR2 SQIVND (reference sequence). CDR3 length equals 12 residues. V dropped 11 bases and J dropped 4 bases, with 14 bases sitting between them. CDR3 amino acids: CASHSGGTEAFF. The CDR3 nucleotides read TGTGCCTCCCATTCCGGGGGCACTGAAGCTTTCTTT.

The chain uses TRBV18 and TRBJ1-5; 9 bases are a match to TRBD1. This CDR3 is built from 16 residues. V shed 5 bases, J shed 0 bases, and the junction held 5 bases outside the gene matches. Germline V CDR1 and CDR2: KGHSH, LQKENI. This CDR3 reads CASSGGTGYSNQPQHF. The CDR3 bases are TGTGCCAGCTCAGGAGGGACAGGGTATAGCAATCAGCCCCAGCATTTT.

This rearrangement joins TRBV4-2 to TRBJ1-6; 11 nucleotides line up with TRBD1. The trim removed 1 base at V and 10 bases at J, leaving 3 bases unmatched. Germline V gives CDR1 LGHNA, CDR2 YNFKEQ. This CDR3 comprises 15 residues. The CDR3 coding sequence is TGTGCCAGCAGCCAAGGGGGACAGGGGGGATCACCCCTCCACTTT. Residues: CASSQGGQGGSPLHF.

The sample holds a few counts of this clone. The chain combines TRBV11-3 with TRBJ2-5; D may be TRBD2 (5 bases). Germline V lookup: CDR1 SGHNT, CDR2 YENEEA. The CDR3 extends over 13 amino acids. V lost 1 base and J lost 5, with 8 bases in between. CDR3 bases: TGTGCCAGCAGCTTAGCTTCGGGGGAGACCCAGTACTTC. This encodes CASSLASGETQYF.

The chain joins TRBV6-5 to TRBJ1-6; perhaps TRBD1 as D (5 bases). This CDR3 has 14 residues. The germline V gene encodes CDR1 MNHEY and CDR2 SVGAGI. V was trimmed by 0 bases and J by 10 bases, leaving 10 bases between them. The DNA for the CDR3 is TGTGCCAGCAGTTACTCGGGGGAGGGGTCACCCCTCCACTTT. As protein: CASSYSGEGSPLHF.

The chain is built from TRBV6-1 and TRBJ1-2, with TRBD1 as a possible D gene (5 bases). Trimming cost V 0 bases and J 7 bases, with 15 bases left between them. This CDR3 has 15 amino acids. Germline V lookup: CDR1 MNHNS, CDR2 SASEGT. CDR3 nucleotides: TGTGCCAGCAGTGAAGCCCAGAAAGGGGAGGGTGGCTACACCTTC. It yields the protein CASSEAQKGEGGYTF.